Each of the 29 T cell receptor beta chains below was sequenced from the same sample in a study of blood T cell repertoires in COVID-19. TCRdb keeps only in-frame clones here, not all; method: immunoSEQ multiplex PCR. The sample shows about 280,000 clones, 90% of them seen only once. The sequenced sample was PBMCs or T cells enriched from blood (not recorded which). These receptors came from a young woman with acute COVID-19.

The chain couples TRBV5-1 to TRBJ2-1, with 8 bases that match TRBD2. This CDR3 is 15 amino acids long. V gave up 4 bases and J gave up 5 bases; unmatched junction bases: 8. The germline V gene has CDR1 SGHRS and CDR2 YFSETQ. The CDR3 nucleotides are TGCGCCAGCAGCATCAGACTAGCGCTACACAATGAGCAGTTCTTC. Translated, it gives CASSIRLALHNEQFF.

This chain connects TRBV19 to TRBJ1-3; possibly TRBD1 for D (5 bases). Germline CDR1 LNHDA, CDR2 SQIVND (reference sequence). The CDR3 contains 13 residues. As DNA, the CDR3 is TGTGCAAGCGGGGACCGCTCTGGAAACACCATATATTTT. Translated: CASGDRSGNTIYF.

The rearrangement joins TRBV6-1 to TRBJ1-3; D ambiguous. V gave up 6 bases and J gave up 2 bases, with 14 bases separating them. CDR3 size: 15 residues. CDR1 is MNHNS, CDR2 SASEGT, per germline. CDR3 sequence reads: CASRTDFFTGNTIYF. DNA for the CDR3: TGTGCCAGCAGAACGGACTTTTTTACTGGAAACACCATATATTTT.

V is TRBV7-9 and J is TRBJ2-1; 11 bases fit TRBD1. The germline V gene encodes CDR1 SEHNR and CDR2 FQNEAQ (reference sequence). J lost 2 bases, V lost 5 bases, and 11 bases had no gene match. This CDR3 contains 18 residues. The CDR3 DNA reads as TGTGCCAGCAGCCAGATACGGGGACAGGGGGTCGCCTACAATGAGCAGTTCTTC. Encoded protein: CASSQIRGQGVAYNEQFF.

This chain connects TRBV5-1 to TRBJ2-3; 10 bases are shared with TRBD2. Germline CDR1 reads SGHRS; CDR2 reads YFSETQ. The length of the CDR3 is 17 residues. V lost 0 bases and J lost 0; bases outside the gene matches: 4. The CDR3 DNA follows: TGCGCCAGCAGCTTGGCGCTAGCGGGAGTGAGCACAGATACGCAGTATTTT. It codes for CASSLALAGVSTDTQYF.

This clone has just a few counts. The identical CDR3 is also encoded by other nucleotide sequences in the sample. The rearrangement uses TRBV11-2 and TRBJ2-7; D perhaps matches TRBD2 (6 bases). This CDR3 spans 13 amino acids. Germline assignment: CDR1 SGHAT and CDR2 FQNNGV. V lost 2 bases to trimming and J lost 4 bases, with 9 bases between them. CDR3 sequence reads: CASSLQTSYEQYF. The CDR3 bases are TGTGCCAGCAGCTTACAGACTAGTTACGAGCAGTACTTC.

This sequence joins TRBV24-1 and TRBJ2-2; 9 positions match TRBD1. V dropped 4 bases and J dropped 0; count of bases not matched to a gene: 2. Germline assignment: CDR1 KGHDR and CDR2 SFDVKD. This CDR3 has 16 residues. The CDR3 bases are TGTGCCACCAGTGAGAACAGGGGGCCGAACACCGGGGAGCTGTTTTTT. This encodes CATSENRGPNTGELFF.

The chain combines TRBV7-6 with TRBJ1-1; TRBD1 matches at 8 bases. The length of the CDR3 is 16 residues. Germline V gene lookup returns CDR1 SGHVS and CDR2 FNYEAQ. The V and J ends lost 4 bases and 4 bases, in that order; junction bases with no gene match: 11. The CDR3 protein is CASSSTDRGNGTEAFF. For the CDR3, the DNA is TGTGCCAGCAGCTCCACCGACAGGGGAAACGGCACTGAAGCTTTCTTT.

This chain connects TRBV3-1 (or the pseudogene TRBV3-2) to TRBJ2-3, with TRBD1 matching over 10 bases. V trimming: 4 bases; J trimming: 3 bases; junction bases outside the gene matches: 7. This CDR3 has 16 residues. The germline CDR1 and CDR2 sequences are LGHDT and YNNKEL (reference sequence). CDR3 bases: TGTGCCAGCAGCCCCAAGGACAGGGGGTGGACAGATACGCAGTATTTT. Protein: CASSPKDRGWTDTQYF.

This clone came up once. The chain recombines TRBV27 with TRBJ2-1; 8 nucleotides match TRBD2. Germline trimming cut 5 bases from V and 5 bases from J; bases unmatched to any gene: 11. Germline V lookup: CDR1 MNHEY, CDR2 SMNVEV (reference sequence). The CDR3 sequence is 16 residues long. CDR3 region: CASSPPGLVFHNEQFF. The CDR3 coding sequence is TGTGCCAGCAGTCCCCCGGGACTAGTATTCCACAATGAGCAGTTCTTC.

This chain links TRBV7-9 with TRBJ2-1; a weak D match, TRBD1 (5 bases). Trimming removed 5 bases from V and 6 bases from J, with 8 bases in between. CDR1 and CDR2 (germline): SEHNR, FQNEAQ (reference sequence). The CDR3 covers 12 residues. This CDR3 is CASSPDINEQFF. Here the CDR3 DNA reads TGTGCCAGCAGCCCGGACATCAATGAGCAGTTCTTC.

This clone showed up just once. The chain couples TRBV12-3 or TRBV12-4 to TRBJ2-2; perhaps TRBD1 as D (6 bases). The CDR3 has 12 amino acids. Deletions cut 6 bases from V and 10 bases from J, with 12 bases between. The CDR3 DNA sequence: TGTGCCAGCAGCCTCCGGACAGTGGAGCTGTTTTTT. Protein: CASSLRTVELFF.

Remarks on this clone: At the DNA level, this CDR3 is encoded by other sequences in the same sample as well. This chain connects TRBV9 to TRBJ2-1, with TRBD1 matching 7 bases. CDR3 length equals 13 residues. The J segment lost 8 bases and the V segment lost 0 bases, leaving 2 bases of the junction unmatched. Germline CDR1 SGDLS, CDR2 YYNGEE. CDR3 nucleotides: TGTGCCAGCAGCGTAGGGCAGGGGGATGAGCAGTTCTTC. Its protein product is CASSVGQGDEQFF.

This clone turned up a few times. The rearrangement links TRBV7-9 to TRBJ2-4, with D perhaps TRBD2 (6 bases). The V end lost 3 bases, the J end lost 0 bases, and 9 bases lay between the germline ends. Germline values: CDR1 SEHNR, CDR2 FQNEAQ (reference sequence). This CDR3 comprises 15 residues. The chain's CDR3 is CASSLAGLAKNIQYF. The CDR3 bases are TGTGCCAGCAGCTTGGCGGGGCTAGCCAAAAACATTCAGTACTTC.

The genes are TRBV30 and TRBJ2-2, with 8 positions matching TRBD1. Per the germline V gene, CDR1 is GTSNPN and CDR2 is SVGIG (reference sequence). The ends lost 4 bases at V and 1 base at J; junction bases unmatched: 5. The CDR3 extends over 15 amino acids. CDR3 coding DNA: TGTGCCTGGACCTTGGGGACAGGGAACACCGGGGAGCTGTTTTTT. Translation gives CAWTLGTGNTGELFF.

The V and J genes are TRBV19 and TRBJ2-1; a weak D match, TRBD1 (6 bases). Germline lookup yields CDR1 LNHDA and CDR2 SQIVND (reference sequence). The CDR3 contains 15 residues. The germline V and J ends were trimmed by 4 bases and 3 bases, with 13 bases remaining between them. The CDR3 DNA sequence: TGTGCCAGTAGTAGCCTCGAGGGGGTCTACAATGAGCAGTTCTTC. Amino acid sequence: CASSSLEGVYNEQFF.

The chain employs TRBV14 and TRBJ2-1; 12 bases are a match to TRBD2. This CDR3 has 17 residues. V lost 0 bases, J lost 4 bases, and 4 bases stayed unmatched. Germline V lookup: CDR1 SGHDN, CDR2 FVKESK. The CDR3 nucleotides read TGTGCCAGCAGCCAAGATCTGGGACTAGCGGGTTACAATGAGCAGTTCTTC. This translates into CASSQDLGLAGYNEQFF. Drawing the rest from reference TRBV14 and TRBJ2-1, the complete variable domain is EAGVTQFPSHSVIEKGQTVTLRCDPISGHDNLYWYRRVMGKEIKFLLHFVKESKQDESGMPNNRFLAERTGGTYSTLKVQPAELEDSGVYFCASSQDLGLAGYNEQFFGPGTRLTVL.

J is TRBJ2-5 and V is TRBV7-9; tentative D call: TRBD2 (6 bases). V shed 1 base and J shed 2 bases, with 14 bases lying between them. There are 16 residues in the CDR3. The germline CDR1 and CDR2 sequences are SEHNR and FQNEAQ (reference sequence). The CDR3 is CASSLEGGPPQETQYF. The CDR3 nucleotides read TGTGCCAGCAGCTTAGAGGGAGGACCCCCACAAGAGACCCAGTACTTC.

J is TRBJ2-5 and V is TRBV28; 9 bases align to TRBD1. Germline trimming cut 6 bases from V and 2 bases from J; bases unmatched to any gene: 13. The CDR3 runs to 17 residues. Germline values: CDR1 MDHEN, CDR2 SYDVKM. CDR3 DNA sequence: TGTGCCAGCAGAAGGCACCACAGGGGGCGTGGGCAAGAGACCCAGTACTTC. This codes for CASRRHHRGRGQETQYF.

Judged by abundance, this clone is medium-sized. This rearrangement joins TRBV6-1 to TRBJ2-7; D call uncertain. Trimming shortened V by 3 bases and J by 0 bases, and 6 bases separated the two germline ends. This CDR3 comprises 13 residues. Germline CDR1 and CDR2: MNHNS and SASEGT. For the CDR3, the DNA is TGTGCCAGCAGTGACGAGGTCTCCTACGAGCAGTACTTC. This translates into CASSDEVSYEQYF.

The chain uses TRBV5-1 and TRBJ2-7, with D perhaps matching TRBD1 (6 bases). V was cut by 4 bases and J by 4 bases, with 18 bases left in between. Germline V gene sequence: CDR1 SGHRS, CDR2 YFSETQ. The CDR3 spans 15 residues. For the CDR3, the DNA is TGCGCCAGCAGCGGGGGCCGTACACCAACTTACGAGCAGTACTTC. Translation: CASSGGRTPTYEQYF. The whole variable domain, remainder taken from reference TRBV5-1 and TRBJ2-7, is KAGVTQTPRYLIKTRGQQVTLSCSPISGHRSVSWYQQTPGQGLQFLFEYFSETQRNKGNFPGRFSGRQFSNSRSEMNVSTLELGDSALYLCASSGGRTPTYEQYFGPGTRLTVT.

J is TRBJ2-7 and V is TRBV14; 9 bases align to TRBD1. Looked up from germline, CDR1 is SGHDN and CDR2 is FVKESK. The CDR3 has 17 residues. V lost 1 base and J lost 3; bases outside the gene matches: 10. The CDR3, as DNA: TGTGCCAGCAGCCAAGTGGGACAGGGAGCGACGGGCTACGAGCAGTACTTC. The encoded protein is CASSQVGQGATGYEQYF.

The rearrangement joins TRBV5-6 to TRBJ1-2, with D unclear. This CDR3 region has 16 residues. Looked up from germline, CDR1 is SGHDT and CDR2 is YYEEEE. V shed 0 bases and J shed 0 bases, with 12 bases lying between them. The CDR3 loop is CASSLVRRPTNYGYTF. CDR3 DNA: TGTGCCAGCAGCTTGGTTAGGAGACCCACTAACTATGGCTACACCTTC. Complete variable domain (other parts from reference TRBV5-6 and TRBJ1-2): DAGVTQSPTHLIKTRGQQVTLRCSPKSGHDTVSWYQQALGQGPQFIFQYYEEEERQRGNFPDRFSGHQFPNYSSELNVNALLLGDSALYLCASSLVRRPTNYGYTFGSGTRLTVV.

V usage is TRBV9 and J usage is TRBJ2-7, with 7 bases that match TRBD2. With 0 bases clipped from V and 2 bases from J, the junction kept 14 bases outside the gene matches. This CDR3 region has 18 residues. From germline, CDR1 is SGDLS and CDR2 YYNGEE. The CDR3 protein is CASSVESGRASGPYEQYF. The CDR3 DNA reads TGTGCCAGCAGCGTAGAATCGGGCCGGGCTAGCGGCCCCTACGAGCAGTACTTC.

This chain joins TRBV24-1 and TRBJ2-1, with 8 bases that match TRBD2. The V gene end was trimmed by 6 bases and the J gene end by 6 bases; junction bases not matched to a gene: 9. The germline gives CDR1 KGHDR, CDR2 SFDVKD. The CDR3 sequence is 15 residues long. The CDR3 is CATSFSGAGGNEQFF. CDR3 DNA: TGTGCCACCAGTTTTAGCGGTGCGGGAGGCAATGAGCAGTTCTTC.

The chain links TRBV9 to TRBJ2-1; D is ambiguous. With 3 bases removed from V and 5 bases from J, the gap between germline ends came to 6 bases. The CDR3 contains 12 residues. Per the germline V gene, CDR1 is SGDLS and CDR2 is YYNGEE. CDR3 nucleotides: TGTGCCAGCAGCGACCGGGACAATGAGCAGTTCTTC. It codes for CASSDRDNEQFF.

The chain has TRBV30 and TRBJ2-1; 7 nucleotides align to TRBD2. The CDR3 spans 13 residues. Germline V gene data show CDR1 as GTSNPN and CDR2 as SVGIG (reference sequence). After removal of 1 base from V and 15 bases from J, the junction contained 12 bases not matched to a gene. CDR3 DNA: TGTGCCTGGAGTGGGTTTGGGGGGGGATTGGCGTTCTTC. It specifies CAWSGFGGGLAFF.

The chain uses TRBV9 and TRBJ1-1; 9 bases are shared with TRBD1. The CDR3 loop spans 16 amino acids. Germline assignment: CDR1 SGDLS and CDR2 YYNGEE. The V segment lost 2 bases and the J segment 2 bases; nucleotides outside the gene matches: 7. In DNA form, the CDR3 reads TGTGCCAGCAGCGTTGCACAACAGGGGGCCAACACTGAAGCTTTCTTT. Translating it yields CASSVAQQGANTEAFF.

This clone was detected only once. The V and J genes are TRBV7-8 and TRBJ2-3; 10 bases are a match to TRBD2. V lost 3 bases to trimming and J lost 2 bases; unmatched junction nucleotides: 8. The germline V gene encodes CDR1 SGHVS and CDR2 FQNEAQ. This CDR3 has 17 amino acids. The CDR3 loop is CASSLVLAGAFTDTQYF. The CDR3 DNA reads as TGTGCCAGCAGCTTGGTTCTAGCGGGAGCTTTCACAGATACGCAGTATTTT.